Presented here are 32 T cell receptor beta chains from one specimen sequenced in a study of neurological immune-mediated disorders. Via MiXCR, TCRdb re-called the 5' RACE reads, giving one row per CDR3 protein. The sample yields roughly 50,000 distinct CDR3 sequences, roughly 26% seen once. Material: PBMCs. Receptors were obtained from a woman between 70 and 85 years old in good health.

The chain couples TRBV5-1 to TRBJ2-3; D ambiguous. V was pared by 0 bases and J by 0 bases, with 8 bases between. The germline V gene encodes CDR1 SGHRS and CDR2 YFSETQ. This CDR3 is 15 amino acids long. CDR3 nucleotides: TGCGCCAGCAGCTTGGGCAGAGAAAGCACAGATACGCAGTATTTT. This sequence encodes CASSLGRESTDTQYF.

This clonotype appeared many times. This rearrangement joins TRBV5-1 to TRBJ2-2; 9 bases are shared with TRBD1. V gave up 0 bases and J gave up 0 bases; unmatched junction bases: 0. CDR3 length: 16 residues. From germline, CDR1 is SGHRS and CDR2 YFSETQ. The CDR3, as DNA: TGCGCCAGCAGCTTGGGACAGGGGGCGAACACCGGGGAGCTGTTTTTT. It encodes CASSLGQGANTGELFF. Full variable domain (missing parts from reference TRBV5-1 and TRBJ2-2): KAGVTQTPRYLIKTRGQQVTLSCSPISGHRSVSWYQQTPGQGLQFLFEYFSETQRNKGNFPGRFSGRQFSNSRSEMNVSTLELGDSALYLCASSLGQGANTGELFFGEGSRLTVL.

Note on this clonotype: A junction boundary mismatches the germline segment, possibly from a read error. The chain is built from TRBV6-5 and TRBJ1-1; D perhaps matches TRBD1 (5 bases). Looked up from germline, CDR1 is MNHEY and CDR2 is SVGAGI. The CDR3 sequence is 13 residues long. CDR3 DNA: TGTGCCAGCAGTACAGGACTCGGCACTGAAGATTTCTTT. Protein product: CASSTGLGTEDFF.

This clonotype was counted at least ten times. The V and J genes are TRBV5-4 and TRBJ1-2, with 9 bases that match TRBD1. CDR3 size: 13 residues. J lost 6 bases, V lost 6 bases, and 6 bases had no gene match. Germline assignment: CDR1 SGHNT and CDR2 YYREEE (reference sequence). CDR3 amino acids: CASTPTGGNGYTF. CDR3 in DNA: TGTGCCAGCACCCCGACAGGGGGTAATGGCTACACCTTC.

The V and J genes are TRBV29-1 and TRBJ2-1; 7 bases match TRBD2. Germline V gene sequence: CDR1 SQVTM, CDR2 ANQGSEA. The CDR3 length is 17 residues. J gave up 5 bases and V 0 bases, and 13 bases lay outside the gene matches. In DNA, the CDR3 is TGCAGCGTTGAAGATCGGGCTAGCGGCCGTGTGAACAATGAGCAGTTCTTC. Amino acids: CSVEDRASGRVNNEQFF.

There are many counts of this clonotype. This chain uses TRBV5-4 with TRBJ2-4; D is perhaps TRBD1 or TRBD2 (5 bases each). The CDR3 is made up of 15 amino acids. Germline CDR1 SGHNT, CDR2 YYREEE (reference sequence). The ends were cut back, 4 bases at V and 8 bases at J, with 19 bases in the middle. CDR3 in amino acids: CASSTWDRREYIQYF. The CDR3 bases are TGTGCCAGCAGCACCTGGGACCGTCGGGAATACATTCAGTACTTC.

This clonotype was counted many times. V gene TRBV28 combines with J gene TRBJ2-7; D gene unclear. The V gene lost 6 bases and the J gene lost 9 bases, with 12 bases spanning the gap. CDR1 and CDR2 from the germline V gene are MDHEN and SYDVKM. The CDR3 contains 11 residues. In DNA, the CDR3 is TGTGCCAGCAGGACAAGCTCTGGGCAGTACTTC. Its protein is CASRTSSGQYF.

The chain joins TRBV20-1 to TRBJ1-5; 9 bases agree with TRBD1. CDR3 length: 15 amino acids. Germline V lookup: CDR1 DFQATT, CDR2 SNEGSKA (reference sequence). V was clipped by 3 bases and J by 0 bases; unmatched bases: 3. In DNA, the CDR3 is TGCAGTGCTAGGGGACAGGGATATAGCAATCAGCCCCAGCATTTT. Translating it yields CSARGQGYSNQPQHF.

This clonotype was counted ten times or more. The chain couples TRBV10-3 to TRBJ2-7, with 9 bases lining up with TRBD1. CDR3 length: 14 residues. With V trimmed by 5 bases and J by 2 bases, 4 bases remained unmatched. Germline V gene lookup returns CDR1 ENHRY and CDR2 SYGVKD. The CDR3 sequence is CAISPGTGTYEQYF. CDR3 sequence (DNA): TGTGCCATCAGTCCCGGGACAGGGACCTACGAGCAGTACTTC.

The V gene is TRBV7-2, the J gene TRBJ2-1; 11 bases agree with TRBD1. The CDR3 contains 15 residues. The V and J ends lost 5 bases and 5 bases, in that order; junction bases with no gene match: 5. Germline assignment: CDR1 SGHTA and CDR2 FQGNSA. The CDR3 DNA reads TGTGCCAGCAGCACGGACAGGGGGCAGCACAATGAGCAGTTCTTC. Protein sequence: CASSTDRGQHNEQFF.

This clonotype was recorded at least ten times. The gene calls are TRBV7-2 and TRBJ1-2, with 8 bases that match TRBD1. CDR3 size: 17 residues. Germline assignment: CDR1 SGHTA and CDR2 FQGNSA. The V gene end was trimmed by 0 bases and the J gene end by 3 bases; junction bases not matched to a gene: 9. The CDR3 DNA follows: TGTGCCAGCAGCTTAGCCCCGTTAGAGGACAGGGACTATGGCTACACCTTC. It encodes CASSLAPLEDRDYGYTF.

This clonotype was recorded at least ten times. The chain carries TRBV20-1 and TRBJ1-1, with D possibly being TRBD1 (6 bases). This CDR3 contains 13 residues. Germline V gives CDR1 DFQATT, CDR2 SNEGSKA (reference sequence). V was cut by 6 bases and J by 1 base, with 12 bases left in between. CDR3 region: CSAVGQPNTEAFF. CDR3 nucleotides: TGCAGTGCGGTGGGACAACCGAACACTGAAGCTTTCTTT.

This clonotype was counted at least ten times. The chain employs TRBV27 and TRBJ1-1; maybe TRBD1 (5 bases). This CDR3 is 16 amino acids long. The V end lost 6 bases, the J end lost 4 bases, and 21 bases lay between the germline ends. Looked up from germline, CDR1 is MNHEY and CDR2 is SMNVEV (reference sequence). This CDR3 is CASSLRGVLESTEAFF. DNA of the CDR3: TGTGCCAGCAGCCTAAGGGGAGTTTTAGAGAGCACTGAAGCTTTCTTT.

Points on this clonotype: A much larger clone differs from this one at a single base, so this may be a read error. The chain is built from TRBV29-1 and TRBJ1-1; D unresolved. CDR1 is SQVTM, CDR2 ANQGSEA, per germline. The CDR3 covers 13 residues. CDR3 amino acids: CSVVSQANTESFF. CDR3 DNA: TGCAGCGTTGTAAGTCAAGCGAACACTGAATCTTTCTTT.

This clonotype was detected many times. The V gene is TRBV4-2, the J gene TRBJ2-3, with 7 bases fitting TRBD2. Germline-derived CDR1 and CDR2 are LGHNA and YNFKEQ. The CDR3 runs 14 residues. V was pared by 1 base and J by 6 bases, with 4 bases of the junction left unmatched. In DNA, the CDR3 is TGTGCCAGCAGCCAAGGACTAGCATCGGATACGCAGTATTTT. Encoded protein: CASSQGLASDTQYF.

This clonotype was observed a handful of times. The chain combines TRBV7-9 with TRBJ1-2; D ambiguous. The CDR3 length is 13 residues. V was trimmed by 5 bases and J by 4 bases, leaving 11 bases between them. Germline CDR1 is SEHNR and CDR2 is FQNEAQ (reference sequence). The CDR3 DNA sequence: TGTGCCAGCAGCGGCGGACTTACCTATGGCTACACCTTC. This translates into CASSGGLTYGYTF.

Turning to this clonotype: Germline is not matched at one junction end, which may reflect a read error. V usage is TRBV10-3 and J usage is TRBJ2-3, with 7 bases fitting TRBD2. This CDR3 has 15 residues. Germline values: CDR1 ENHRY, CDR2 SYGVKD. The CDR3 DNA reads TGTGCCATCAGGACGACTAGCTGGAGGGGAGATACACAGTATTTT. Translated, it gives CAIRTTSWRGDTQYF.

Here the CDR3 DNA reads TGTGCCAGCCTACAGGGAGGTAATTCACCCCTCCACTTT. It is translated as CASLQGGNSPLHF. V gene TRBV3-1 combines with J gene TRBJ1-6, with D perhaps TRBD1 (6 bases). Per the germline V gene, CDR1 is LGHDT and CDR2 is YNNKEL (reference sequence). The ends were cut back, 8 bases at V and 6 bases at J, with 11 bases in the middle. This CDR3 is built from 13 residues.

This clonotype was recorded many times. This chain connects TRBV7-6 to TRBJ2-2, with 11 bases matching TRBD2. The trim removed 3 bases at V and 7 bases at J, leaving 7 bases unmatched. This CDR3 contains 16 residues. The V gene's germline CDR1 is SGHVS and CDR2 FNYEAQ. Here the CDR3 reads CASSFGLAGGHGELFF. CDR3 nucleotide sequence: TGTGCCAGCAGCTTCGGGCTAGCGGGAGGTCACGGGGAGCTGTTTTTT.

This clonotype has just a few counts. Written as DNA, the CDR3 is TGTGCCAGCAGAAGAAGTTCGGATTCACCCCTCCACTTT. This translates into CASRRSSDSPLHF. The chain has TRBV25-1 and TRBJ1-6; no firm D call. In germline, CDR1 is MGHDK, CDR2 SYGVNS. The CDR3 covers 13 residues. V dropped 6 bases and J dropped 8 bases, with 11 bases sitting between them. Complete variable domain (other parts from reference TRBV25-1 and TRBJ1-6): EADIYQTPRYLVIGTGKKITLECSQTMGHDKMYWYQQDPGMELHLIHYSYGVNSTEKGDLSSESTVSRIRTEHFPLTLESARPSHTSQYLCASRRSSDSPLHFGNGTRLTVT.

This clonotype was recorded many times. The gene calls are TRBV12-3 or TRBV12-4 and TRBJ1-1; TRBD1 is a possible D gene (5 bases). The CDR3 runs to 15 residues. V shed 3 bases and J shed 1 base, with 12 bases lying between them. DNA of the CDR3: TGTGCCAGCAGTTTGAATGGGGGGGGGAACACTGAAGCTTTCTTT. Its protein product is CASSLNGGGNTEAFF.

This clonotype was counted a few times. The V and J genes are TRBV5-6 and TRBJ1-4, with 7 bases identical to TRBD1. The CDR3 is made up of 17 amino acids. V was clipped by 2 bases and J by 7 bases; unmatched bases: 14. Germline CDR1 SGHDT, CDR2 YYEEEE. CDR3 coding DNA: TGTGCCAGCAGCTTCTCAATACAGGGGTACGGATCTGAAAAACTGTTTTTT. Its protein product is CASSFSIQGYGSEKLFF.

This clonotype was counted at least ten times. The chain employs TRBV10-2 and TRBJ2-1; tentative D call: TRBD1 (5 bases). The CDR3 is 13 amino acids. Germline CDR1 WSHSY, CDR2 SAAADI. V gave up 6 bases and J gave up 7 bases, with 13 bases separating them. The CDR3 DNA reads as TGCGCCAGCAGGTGGGGCGAAGGGAATGAGCAGTTCTTC. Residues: CASRWGEGNEQFF.

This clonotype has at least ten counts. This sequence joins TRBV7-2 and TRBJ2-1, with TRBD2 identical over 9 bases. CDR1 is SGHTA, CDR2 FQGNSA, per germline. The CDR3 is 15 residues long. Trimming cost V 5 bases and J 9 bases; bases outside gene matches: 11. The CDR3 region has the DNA TGTGCCAGCAGCAGAGTCGCGGGAGGGCCCGGTGAGCAGTTCTTC. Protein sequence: CASSRVAGGPGEQFF.

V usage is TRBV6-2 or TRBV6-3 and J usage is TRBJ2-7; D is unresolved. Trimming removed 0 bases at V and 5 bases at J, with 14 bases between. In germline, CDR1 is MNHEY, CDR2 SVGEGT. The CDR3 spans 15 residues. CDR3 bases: TGTGCCAGCAGTTACTCGGTTAGCCCTGGTGACGAGCAGTACTTC. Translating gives CASSYSVSPGDEQYF.

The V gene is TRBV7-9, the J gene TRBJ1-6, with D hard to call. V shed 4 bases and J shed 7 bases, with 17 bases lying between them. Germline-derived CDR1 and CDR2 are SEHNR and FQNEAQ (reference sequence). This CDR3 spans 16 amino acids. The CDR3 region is CASSSPEEAKNSPLHF. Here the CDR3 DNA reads TGTGCCAGCAGCTCACCGGAGGAGGCCAAAAATTCACCCCTCCACTTT.

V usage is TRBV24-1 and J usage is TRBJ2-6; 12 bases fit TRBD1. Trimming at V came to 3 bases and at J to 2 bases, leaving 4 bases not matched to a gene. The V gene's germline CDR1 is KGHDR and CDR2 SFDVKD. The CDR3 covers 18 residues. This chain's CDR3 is CATSDTGTGGTGANVLTF. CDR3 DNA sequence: TGTGCCACCAGTGATACCGGGACAGGGGGCACTGGGGCCAACGTCCTGACTTTC.

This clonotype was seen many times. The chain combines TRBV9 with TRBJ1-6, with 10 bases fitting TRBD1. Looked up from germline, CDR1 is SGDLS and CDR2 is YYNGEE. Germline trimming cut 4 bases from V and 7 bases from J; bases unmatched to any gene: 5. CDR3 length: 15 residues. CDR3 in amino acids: CASSPPGQGNSPLHF. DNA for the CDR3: TGTGCCAGCAGCCCCCCGGGACAGGGGAATTCACCCCTCCACTTT.

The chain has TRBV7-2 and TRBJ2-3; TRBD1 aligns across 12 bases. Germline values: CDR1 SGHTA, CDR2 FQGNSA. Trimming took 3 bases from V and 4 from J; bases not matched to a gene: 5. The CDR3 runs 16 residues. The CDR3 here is CASSLTGTGGADTQYF. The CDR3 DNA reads TGTGCCAGCAGCTTGACCGGGACAGGGGGCGCAGATACGCAGTATTTT.

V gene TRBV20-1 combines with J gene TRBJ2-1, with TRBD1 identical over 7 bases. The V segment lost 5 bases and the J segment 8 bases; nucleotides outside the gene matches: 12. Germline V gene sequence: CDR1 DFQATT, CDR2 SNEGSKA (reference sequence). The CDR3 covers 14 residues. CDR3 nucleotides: TGCAGTGCTTCCCCGACAGGGAAGGCGGATGAGCAGTTCTTC. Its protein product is CSASPTGKADEQFF.

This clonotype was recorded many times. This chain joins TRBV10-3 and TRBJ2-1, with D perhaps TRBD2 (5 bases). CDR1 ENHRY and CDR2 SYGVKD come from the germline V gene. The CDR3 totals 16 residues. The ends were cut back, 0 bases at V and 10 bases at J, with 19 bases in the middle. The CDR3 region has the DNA TGTGCCATCAGTGAGTCGAATAGGAGGATCCCCCGAGAGCAGTTCTTC. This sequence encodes CAISESNRRIPREQFF.

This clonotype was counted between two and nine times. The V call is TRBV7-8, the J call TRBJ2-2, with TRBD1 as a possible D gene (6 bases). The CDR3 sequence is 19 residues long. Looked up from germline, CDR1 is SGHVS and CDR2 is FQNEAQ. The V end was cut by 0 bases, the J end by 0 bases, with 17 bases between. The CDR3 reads CASSLARTESRTNTGELFF. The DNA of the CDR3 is TGTGCCAGCAGCTTAGCGAGGACAGAGTCTAGGACGAACACCGGGGAGCTGTTTTTT. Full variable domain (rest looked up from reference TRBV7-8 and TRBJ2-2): GAGVSQSPRYKVAKRGQDVALRCDPISGHVSLFWYQQALGQGPEFLTYFQNEAQLDKSGLPSDRFFAERPEGSVSTLKIQRTQQEDSAVYLCASSLARTESRTNTGELFFGEGSRLTVL.